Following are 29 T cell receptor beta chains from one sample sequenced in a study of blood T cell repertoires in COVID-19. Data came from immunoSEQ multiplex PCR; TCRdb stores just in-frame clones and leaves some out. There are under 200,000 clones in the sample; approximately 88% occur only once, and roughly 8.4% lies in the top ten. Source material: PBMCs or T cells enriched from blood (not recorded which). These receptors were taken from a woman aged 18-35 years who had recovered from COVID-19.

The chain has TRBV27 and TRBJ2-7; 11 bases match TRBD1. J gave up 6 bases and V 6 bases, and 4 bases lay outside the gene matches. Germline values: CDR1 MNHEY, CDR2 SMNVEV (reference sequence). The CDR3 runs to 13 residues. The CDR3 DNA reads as TGTGCCAGCAGGGGACAGGGGGGATCCGAGCAGTACTTC. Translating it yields CASRGQGGSEQYF.

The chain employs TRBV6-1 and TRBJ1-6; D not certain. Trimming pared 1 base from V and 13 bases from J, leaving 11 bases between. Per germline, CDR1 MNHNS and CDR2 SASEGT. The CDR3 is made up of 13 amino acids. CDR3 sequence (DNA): TGTGCCAGCAGTGAAGAATTGGGCCCGCCCCTCCACTTT. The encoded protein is CASSEELGPPLHF.

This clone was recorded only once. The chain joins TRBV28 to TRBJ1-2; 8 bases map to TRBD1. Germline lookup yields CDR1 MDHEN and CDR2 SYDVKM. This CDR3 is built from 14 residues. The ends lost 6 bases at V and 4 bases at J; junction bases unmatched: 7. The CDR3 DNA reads TGTGCCAGCAGCTTCCCGGGACAGGTCTATGGCTACACCTTC. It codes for CASSFPGQVYGYTF.

The CDR3 bases are TGTGCCAGCAGTGACCGGACAGGGTCGTCACCCCTCCACTTT. Protein sequence: CASSDRTGSSPLHF. V usage is TRBV2 and J usage is TRBJ1-6, with 8 bases that match TRBD1. The CDR3 is 14 amino acids. Germline CDR1 is SNHLY and CDR2 is FYNNEI. J was trimmed by 10 bases and V by 3 bases; bases with no gene match: 5.

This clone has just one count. DNA of the CDR3: TGTGCCAGCAGTGAAGGGACAGGTTTTCAGCCCCAGCATTTT. It translates to CASSEGTGFQPQHF. The genes are TRBV6-1 and TRBJ1-5; TRBD1 aligns across 7 bases. Germline V gene lookup returns CDR1 MNHNS and CDR2 SASEGT. J lost 6 bases, V lost 1 base, and 3 bases had no gene match. The CDR3 extends over 14 amino acids.

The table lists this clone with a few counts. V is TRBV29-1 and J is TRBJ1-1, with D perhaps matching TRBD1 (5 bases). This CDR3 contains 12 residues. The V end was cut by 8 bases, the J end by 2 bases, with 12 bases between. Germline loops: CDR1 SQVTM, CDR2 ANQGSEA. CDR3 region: CSSTEFNTEAFF. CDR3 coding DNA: TGCAGCTCGACAGAGTTCAACACTGAAGCTTTCTTT.

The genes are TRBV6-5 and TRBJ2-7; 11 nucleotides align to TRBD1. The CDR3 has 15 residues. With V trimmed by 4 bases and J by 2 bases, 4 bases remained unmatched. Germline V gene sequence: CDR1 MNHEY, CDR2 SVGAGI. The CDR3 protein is CASSSRDRGTYEQYF. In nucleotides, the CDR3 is TGTGCCAGCAGTTCACGGGACAGGGGGACCTACGAGCAGTACTTC.

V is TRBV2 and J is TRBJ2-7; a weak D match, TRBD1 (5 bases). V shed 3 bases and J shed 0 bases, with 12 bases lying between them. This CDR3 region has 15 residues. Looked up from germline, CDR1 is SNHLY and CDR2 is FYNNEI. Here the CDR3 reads CASSDLLGASYEQYF. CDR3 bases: TGTGCCAGCAGTGACCTTCTTGGGGCCTCCTACGAGCAGTACTTC.

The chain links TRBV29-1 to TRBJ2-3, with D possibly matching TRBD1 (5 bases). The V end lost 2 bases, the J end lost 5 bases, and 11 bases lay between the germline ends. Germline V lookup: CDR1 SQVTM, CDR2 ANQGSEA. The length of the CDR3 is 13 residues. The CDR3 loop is CSVEWVQVDTQYF. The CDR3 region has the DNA TGCAGCGTTGAATGGGTACAGGTAGATACGCAGTATTTT.

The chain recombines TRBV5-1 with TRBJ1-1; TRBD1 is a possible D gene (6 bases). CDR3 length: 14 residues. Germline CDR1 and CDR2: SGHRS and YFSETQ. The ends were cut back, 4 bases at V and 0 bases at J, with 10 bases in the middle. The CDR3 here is CASSPGDLNTEAFF. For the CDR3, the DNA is TGCGCCAGCAGCCCAGGGGACCTGAACACTGAAGCTTTCTTT.

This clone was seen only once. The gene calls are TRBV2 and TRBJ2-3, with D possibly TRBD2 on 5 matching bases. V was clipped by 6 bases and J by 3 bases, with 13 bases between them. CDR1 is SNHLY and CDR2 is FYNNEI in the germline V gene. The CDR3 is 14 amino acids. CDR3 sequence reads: CASSLADLTDTQYF. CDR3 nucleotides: TGTGCCAGCAGCCTCGCGGACTTGACAGATACGCAGTATTTT. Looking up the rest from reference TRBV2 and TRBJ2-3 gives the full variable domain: EPEVTQTPSHQVTQMGQEVILRCVPISNHLYFYWYRQILGQKVEFLVSFYNNEISEKSEIFDDQFSVERPDGSNFTLKIRSTKLEDSAMYFCASSLADLTDTQYFGPGTRLTVL.

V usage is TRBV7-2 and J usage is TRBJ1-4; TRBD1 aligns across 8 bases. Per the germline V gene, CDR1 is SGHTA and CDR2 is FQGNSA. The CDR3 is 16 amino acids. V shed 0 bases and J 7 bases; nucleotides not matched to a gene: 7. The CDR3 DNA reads TGTGCCAGCAGCTTAGCGTGGCACAGGGGGTCTGAAAAACTGTTTTTT. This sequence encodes CASSLAWHRGSEKLFF.

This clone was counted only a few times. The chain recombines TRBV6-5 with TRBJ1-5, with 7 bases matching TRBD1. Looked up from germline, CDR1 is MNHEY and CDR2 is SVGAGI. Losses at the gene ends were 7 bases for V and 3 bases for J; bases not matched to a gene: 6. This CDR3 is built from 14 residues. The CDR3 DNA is TGTGCCAGCACCCCCGGACAGGCCAATCAGCCCCAGCATTTT. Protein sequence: CASTPGQANQPQHF.

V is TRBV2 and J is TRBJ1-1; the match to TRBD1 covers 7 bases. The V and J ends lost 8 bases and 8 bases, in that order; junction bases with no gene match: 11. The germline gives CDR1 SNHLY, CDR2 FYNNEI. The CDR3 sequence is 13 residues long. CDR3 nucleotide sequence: TGTGCCAGCCGACAGGGAGGCCTGGGGGAAGCTTTCTTT. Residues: CASRQGGLGEAFF.

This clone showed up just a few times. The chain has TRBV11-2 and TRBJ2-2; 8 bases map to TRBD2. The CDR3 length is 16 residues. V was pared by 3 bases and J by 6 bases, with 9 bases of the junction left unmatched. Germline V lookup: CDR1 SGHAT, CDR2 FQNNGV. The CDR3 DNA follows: TGTGCCAGCAGCTTGAAGACAGCGGGGGCGGCCGGGGAGCTGTTTTTT. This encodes CASSLKTAGAAGELFF.

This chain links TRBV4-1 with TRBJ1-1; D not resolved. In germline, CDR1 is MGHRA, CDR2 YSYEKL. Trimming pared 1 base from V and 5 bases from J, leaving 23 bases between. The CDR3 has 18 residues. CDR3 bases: TGCGCCAGCAGCCAAGTCCGTGGCGGATTACGGTCGGGGACTGAAGCTTTCTTT. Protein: CASSQVRGGLRSGTEAFF.

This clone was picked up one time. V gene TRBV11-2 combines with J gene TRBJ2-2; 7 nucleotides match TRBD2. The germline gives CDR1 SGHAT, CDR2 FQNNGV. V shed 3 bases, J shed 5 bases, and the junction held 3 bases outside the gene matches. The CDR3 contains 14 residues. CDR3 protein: CASSFGRGTGELFF. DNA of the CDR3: TGTGCCAGCAGCTTTGGGCGGGGGACCGGGGAGCTGTTTTTT.

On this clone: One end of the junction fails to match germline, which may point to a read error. The CDR3 DNA follows: TGTGCGGCGGGGGGGCCAGAGAACCTACAAGAGACCCTGTACTTC. This sequence encodes CAAGGPENLQETLYF. The chain is built from TRBV12-5 and TRBJ2-5; TRBD2 matches 9 bases. CDR3 length equals 15 residues. The germline V gene has CDR1 LGHNT and CDR2 FRNRAP.

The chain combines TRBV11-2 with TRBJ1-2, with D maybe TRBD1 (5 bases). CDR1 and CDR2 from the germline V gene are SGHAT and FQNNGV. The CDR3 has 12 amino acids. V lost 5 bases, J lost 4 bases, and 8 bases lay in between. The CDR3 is CASSPGFYGYTF. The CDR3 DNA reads TGTGCCAGCAGCCCAGGGTTCTATGGCTACACCTTC.

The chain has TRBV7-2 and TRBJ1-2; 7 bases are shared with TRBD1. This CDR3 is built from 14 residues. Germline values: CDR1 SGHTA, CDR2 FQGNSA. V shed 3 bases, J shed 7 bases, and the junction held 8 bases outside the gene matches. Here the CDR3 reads CASSFGGRGIGYTF. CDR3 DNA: TGTGCCAGCAGCTTCGGGGGCAGGGGGATTGGCTACACCTTC.

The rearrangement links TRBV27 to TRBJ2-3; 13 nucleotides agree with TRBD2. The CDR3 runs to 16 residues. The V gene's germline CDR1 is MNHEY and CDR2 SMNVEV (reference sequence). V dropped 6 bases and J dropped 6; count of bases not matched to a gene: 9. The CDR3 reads CASSPWTSGGRDTQYF. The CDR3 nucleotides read TGTGCCAGCAGCCCCTGGACTAGCGGGGGAAGGGATACGCAGTATTTT.

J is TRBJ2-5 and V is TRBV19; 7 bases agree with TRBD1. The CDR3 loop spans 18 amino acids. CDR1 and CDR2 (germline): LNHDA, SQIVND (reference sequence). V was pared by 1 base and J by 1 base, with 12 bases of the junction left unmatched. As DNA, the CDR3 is TGTGCCAGTAGTATAGTGCTTAACCGACAGGGAACCCAAGAGACCCAGTACTTC. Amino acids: CASSIVLNRQGTQETQYF.

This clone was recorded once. CDR3 DNA sequence: TGTGCCAGTAGTAACCAGGGTATAGCCGGGGAGCTGTTTTTT. This sequence encodes CASSNQGIAGELFF. The V call is TRBV19, the J call TRBJ2-2; perhaps TRBD1 as D (5 bases). This CDR3 contains 14 residues. Trimming left V 4 bases short and J 6 bases short, with 12 bases between. Germline loops: CDR1 LNHDA, CDR2 SQIVND (reference sequence).

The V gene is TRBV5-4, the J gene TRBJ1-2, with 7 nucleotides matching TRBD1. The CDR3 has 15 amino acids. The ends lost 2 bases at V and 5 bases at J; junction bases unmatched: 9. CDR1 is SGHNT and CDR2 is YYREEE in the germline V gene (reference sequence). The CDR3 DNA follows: TGTGCCAGCAGCTTTACGGGCAGGGGGAAATATGGCTACACCTTC. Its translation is CASSFTGRGKYGYTF.

The CDR3 loop is CASSLSDGGPHEQFF. The CDR3, as DNA: TGTGCCAGCAGTTTATCAGACGGGGGGCCCCATGAGCAGTTCTTC. The chain joins TRBV28 to TRBJ2-1, with D tentatively TRBD2 (7 bases). CDR3 length: 15 amino acids. Trimming stripped 1 base from V and 8 bases from J, with 15 bases between. The germline gives CDR1 MDHEN, CDR2 SYDVKM.

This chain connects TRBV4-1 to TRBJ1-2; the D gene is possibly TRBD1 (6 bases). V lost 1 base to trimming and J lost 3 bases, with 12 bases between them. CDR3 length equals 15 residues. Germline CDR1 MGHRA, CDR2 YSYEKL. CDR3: CASSQAGVADYGYTF. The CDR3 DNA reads TGCGCCAGCAGCCAAGCAGGGGTTGCGGACTATGGCTACACCTTC.

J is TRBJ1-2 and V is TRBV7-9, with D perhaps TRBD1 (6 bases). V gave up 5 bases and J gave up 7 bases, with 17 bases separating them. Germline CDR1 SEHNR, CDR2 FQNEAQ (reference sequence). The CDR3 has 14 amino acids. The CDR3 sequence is CASSKTQGSGGYTF. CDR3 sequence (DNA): TGTGCCAGCAGCAAAACACAGGGTTCTGGTGGCTACACCTTC.

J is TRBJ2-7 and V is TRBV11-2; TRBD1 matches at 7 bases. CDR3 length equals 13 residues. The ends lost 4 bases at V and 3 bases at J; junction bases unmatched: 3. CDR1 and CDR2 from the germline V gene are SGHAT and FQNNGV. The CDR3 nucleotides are TGTGCCAGCAGCTCCTGGGACAGCTACGAGCAGTACTTC. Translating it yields CASSSWDSYEQYF.

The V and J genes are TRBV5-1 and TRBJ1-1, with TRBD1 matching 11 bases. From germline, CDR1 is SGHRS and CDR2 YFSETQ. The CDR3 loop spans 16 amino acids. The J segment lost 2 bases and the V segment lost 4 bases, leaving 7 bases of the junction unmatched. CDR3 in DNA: TGCGCCAGCAGCCAGGGGACAGGGGGAAGAAACACTGAAGCTTTCTTT. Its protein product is CASSQGTGGRNTEAFF.